Listed below are T cell receptor beta chains from one sample, sequenced in a study of identifying expanded T cells in peripheral blood. Clones were sequenced by immunoSEQ multiplex PCR, and TCRdb holds only the in-frame ones, with some missing. The data contain some 93,000 clones, about 88% of them seen just once; the ten biggest clones take up roughly 3.8%. The source material was blood. Every receptor here comes from a person aged 18 to 70 in good health. The CDR3 runs from the conserved cysteine through the conserved F or W. D genes are given only for firm matches.

>TRBV10-1|TRBJ2-7|-
CASSDWGTIGAGDEQYF
>TRBV5-6|TRBJ2-3|-
CASSLDSARTDTQYF
>TRBV4-3|TRBJ2-3|TRBD1
CASSQDGQGTDTQYF
>TRBV2|TRBJ2-7|TRBD2
CASSDRLRGDFSYEQYF
>TRBV5-5|TRBJ2-7|-
CASSLGSSYEQYF
>TRBV5-1|TRBJ1-5|TRBD1
CASSFTTGDYSNQPQHF
>TRBV6-5|TRBJ2-7|-
CASKGQSSYEQYF
>TRBV7-9|TRBJ2-3|TRBD2
CASGKSGGADTQYF
>TRBV6-5|TRBJ2-2|-
CASSYSTIYRPGELFF
>TRBV11-2|TRBJ2-1|TRBD2
CASSGSLGTSGGYNEQFF
>TRBV5-1|TRBJ2-7|-
CASSLGEDRQYF
>TRBV30|TRBJ1-3|-
CAWSPTRANQGNTIYF
>TRBV6-1|TRBJ1-5|-
CASSEVGAGNQPQHF
>TRBV6-1|TRBJ1-5|TRBD1
CASSDGTGVQPQHF
>TRBV6-4|TRBJ2-3|TRBD2
CASGRETDTQYF
>TRBV13|TRBJ2-1|-
CASSLGESNNEQFF
>TRBV9|TRBJ1-4|-
CASSPSSPAGRINEKLFF
>TRBV5-1|TRBJ2-2|-
CASSLTDAGTGELFF